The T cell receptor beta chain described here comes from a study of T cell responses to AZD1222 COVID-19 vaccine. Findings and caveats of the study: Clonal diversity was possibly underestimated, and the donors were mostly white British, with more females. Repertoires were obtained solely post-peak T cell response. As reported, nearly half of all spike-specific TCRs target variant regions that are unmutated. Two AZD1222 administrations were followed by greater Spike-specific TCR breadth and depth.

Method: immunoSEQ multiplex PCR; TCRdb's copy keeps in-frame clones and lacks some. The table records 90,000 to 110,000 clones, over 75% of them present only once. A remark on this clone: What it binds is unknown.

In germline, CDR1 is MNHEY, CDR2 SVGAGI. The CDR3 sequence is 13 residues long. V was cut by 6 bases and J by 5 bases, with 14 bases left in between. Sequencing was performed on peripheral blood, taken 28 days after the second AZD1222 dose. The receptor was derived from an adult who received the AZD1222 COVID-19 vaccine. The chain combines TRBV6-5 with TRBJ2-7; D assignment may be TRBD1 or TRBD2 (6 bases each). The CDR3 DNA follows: TGTGCCAGCAGCCAGACTAGGGACAACGAGCAGTACTTC. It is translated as CASSQTRDNEQYF.